The sequence of this T cell receptor (beta chain) was determined in a study of T-cell reconstitution after alpha-beta-depleted transplantation in children. Study-wide points: Expanded clones from the graft, numbering several hundred, reportedly supplied alpha-beta T cells about two months after transplant. The origin of high day-60 TCRbeta diversity in some patients lay in surviving recipient T cells and thymic progenitors. The main origin of T-cell counts and diversity one year after transplant was newly produced T cells.

Ten or more counts support this clonotype. The antigen is unknown. V dropped 5 bases and J dropped 3 bases, with 10 bases sitting between them. CDR3 size: 14 residues. Unique molecular identifiers were incorporated when the TCRbeta library was constructed. TCRdb redid the calling of the PCR reads with MiXCR, one entry per CDR3 protein. The sample carries over 100,000 distinct CDR3 sequences, around 10% recorded once. The chain combines TRBV12-3 or TRBV12-4 with TRBJ2-2; possibly TRBD1 for D (5 bases). Sequencing used PBMCs, obtained before TCRalphabeta/CD19-depleted stem cell transplant. This TCR was recovered from a boy aged 2 to 10 with acute lymphoblastic leukemia, due to receive a stem cell transplant. CDR3 coding DNA: TGTGCCAGCAGTGAGACAGCTGACACCGGGGAGCTGTTTTTT. Translation gives CASSETADTGELFF.